This paragraph covers one TCR beta chain sequence. The antigen is unknown. The data were taken from a study of T cells after yellow fever vaccination. Findings and limits, study-wide: Within FACS-sorted repertoires, abundant clonotypes contaminating from the bulk population could be present. Researchers report a weaker secondary response that nonetheless peaked faster, day 5 versus 15. At under 98% for CD4 and about 91% for CD8, most primary-vaccination clones showed up again after the booster.

Template switching by 5'RACE produced TCR cDNA, adding a universal primer site and UMIs. TCRdb re-called the 5' RACE reads with MiXCR, one entry per CDR3 protein. The sample yields about 320,000 distinct CDR3 sequences, around 4.4% seen once. Sequences were derived from PBMCs, sampled 15 days after the yellow fever booster vaccination. The source is a man aged 18 to 35 who received the YFV17D yellow fever vaccine.

The CDR3 DNA follows: TGCGCCAGCAGCTTGCGGGGGGCGCCGGGAAACACCATATATTTT. The encoded protein is CASSLRGAPGNTIYF. The chain joins TRBV5-1 to TRBJ1-3; perhaps TRBD1 as D (6 bases). The V end lost 1 base, the J end lost 4 bases, and 12 bases lay between the germline ends. Germline V CDR1 and CDR2: SGHRS, YFSETQ. The CDR3 runs 15 residues.